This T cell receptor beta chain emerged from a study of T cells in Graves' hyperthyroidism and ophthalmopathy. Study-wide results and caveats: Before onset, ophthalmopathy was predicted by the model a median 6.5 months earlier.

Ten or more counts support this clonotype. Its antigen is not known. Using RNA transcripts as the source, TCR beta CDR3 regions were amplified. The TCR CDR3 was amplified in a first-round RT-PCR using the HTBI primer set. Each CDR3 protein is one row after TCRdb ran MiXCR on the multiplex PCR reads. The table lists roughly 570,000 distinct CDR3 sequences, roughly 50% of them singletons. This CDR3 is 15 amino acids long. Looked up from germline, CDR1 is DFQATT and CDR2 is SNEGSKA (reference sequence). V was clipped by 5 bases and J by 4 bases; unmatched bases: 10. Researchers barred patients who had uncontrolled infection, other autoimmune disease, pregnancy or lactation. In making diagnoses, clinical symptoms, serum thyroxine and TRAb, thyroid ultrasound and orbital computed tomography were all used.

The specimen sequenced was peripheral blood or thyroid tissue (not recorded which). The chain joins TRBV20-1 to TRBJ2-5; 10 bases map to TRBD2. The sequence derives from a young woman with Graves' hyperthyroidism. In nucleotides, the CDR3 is TGCAGTGCTCCTACTAGCGGGATAGGAGGAGAGACCCAGTACTTC. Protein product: CSAPTSGIGGETQYF.